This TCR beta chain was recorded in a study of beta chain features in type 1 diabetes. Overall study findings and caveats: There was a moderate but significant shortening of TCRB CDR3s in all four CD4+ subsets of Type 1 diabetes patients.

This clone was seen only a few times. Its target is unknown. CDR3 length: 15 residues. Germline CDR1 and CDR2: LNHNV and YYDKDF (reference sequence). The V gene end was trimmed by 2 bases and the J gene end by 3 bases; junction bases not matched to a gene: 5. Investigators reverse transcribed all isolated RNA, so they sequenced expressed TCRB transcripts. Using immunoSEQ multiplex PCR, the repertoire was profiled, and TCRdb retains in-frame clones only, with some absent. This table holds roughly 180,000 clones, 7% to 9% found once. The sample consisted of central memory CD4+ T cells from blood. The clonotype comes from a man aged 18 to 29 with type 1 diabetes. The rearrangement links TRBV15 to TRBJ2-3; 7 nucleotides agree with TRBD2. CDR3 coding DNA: TGTGCCACCAGCAGACCTGGGGGGGGTACAGATACGCAGTATTTT. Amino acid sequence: CATSRPGGGTDTQYF.